This is a list of T cell receptor beta chains from one sample in a study of graft-versus-host responses after intestinal transplantation. Clones were sequenced by immunoSEQ multiplex PCR, and TCRdb holds only the in-frame ones, with some missing. The sample contains about 98,000 clones, roughly 82% of which appear only once. The sequences come from PBMCs, collected 255 days after intestinal transplant. These receptors were taken from a human patient who received an intestinal transplant, so some T cells may come from the graft donor. Both conserved end residues are part of each CDR3. The D gene is left open where the match is weak. Rows give clone size only sometimes, using once, few, many, or a class for an expanded clone.

size | D | J | length | V | CDR3 | DNA
. | TRBD2 | TRBJ2-5 | 11 | TRBV29-1 | CSAREGETQYF | TGCAGCGCCAGGGAGGGTGAGACCCAGTACTTC
few | . | TRBJ1-2 | 14 | TRBV5-1 | CASSNGTVNYGYTF | TGCGCCAGCAGCAATGGGACCGTTAACTATGGCTACACCTTC
. | . | TRBJ2-7 | 13 | TRBV6-5 | CASSEPIRYEQYF | TGTGCCAGCAGTGAACCCATAAGATACGAGCAGTACTTC
. | . | TRBJ1-6 | 16 | TRBV2 | CASSENPRGSNSPLHF | TGTGCCAGCAGTGAGAATCCCCGGGGCTCCAATTCACCCCTCCACTTT
once | . | TRBJ1-5 | 13 | TRBV9 | CASSVTTGQPQHF | TGTGCCAGCAGCGTTACTACAGGGCAGCCCCAGCATTTT
. | TRBD2 | TRBJ2-5 | 12 | TRBV6-1 | CASRHTGGTQYF | TGTGCCAGCCGACACACGGGGGGGACCCAGTACTTC
. | . | TRBJ1-2 | 11 | TRBV20-1 | CSAYRDYGYTF | TGCAGTGCATACAGGGACTATGGCTACACCTTC
. | . | TRBJ2-7 | 15 | TRBV4-2 | CASSQTGARAHEQYF | TGTGCCAGCAGCCAAACGGGGGCCAGGGCCCACGAGCAGTACTTC
. | . | TRBJ1-4 | 15 | TRBV4-2 | CASSQSRVTNEKLFF | TGTGCCAGCAGCCAAAGCAGGGTCACTAATGAAAAACTGTTTTTT
once | . | TRBJ1-1 | 14 | TRBV14 | CASSGQTVGTEAFF | TGTGCCAGCAGCGGGCAAACAGTTGGCACTGAAGCTTTCTTT
. | . | TRBJ2-3 | 15 | TRBV6-5 | CASSYNGLSTDTQYF | TGTGCCAGCAGTTACAACGGCCTTAGCACAGATACGCAGTATTTT
. | . | TRBJ2-7 | 15 | TRBV7-8 | CASSLGGPLLYEQYF | TGTGCCAGCAGCTTAGGAGGGCCGCTCCTCTACGAGCAGTACTTC
. | . | TRBJ1-4 | 13 | TRBV10-3 | CAISESPGEKLFF | TGTGCCATCAGTGAGTCCCCGGGCGAAAAACTGTTTTTT
. | TRBD2 | TRBJ2-3 | 14 | TRBV4-3 | CASSQGLAGNTQYF | TGCGCCAGCAGCCAAGGACTAGCGGGGAATACGCAGTATTTT
. | TRBD2 | TRBJ2-7 | 13 | TRBV27 | CASSLGGDREQYF | TGTGCCAGCAGTCTCGGGGGGGATCGCGAGCAGTACTTC
. | TRBD2 | TRBJ2-1 | 15 | TRBV5-1 | CARSLGGGAYNEQFF | TGCGCCCGCAGCTTGGGCGGGGGGGCCTACAATGAGCAGTTCTTC
. | . | TRBJ2-3 | 13 | TRBV4-1 | CASSRRDSLTQYF | TGCGCCAGCAGCCGCCGGGACTCCCTTACGCAGTATTTT
. | . | TRBJ2-7 | 12 | TRBV30 | CAWSVEGYEQYF | TGTGCCTGGAGTGTGGAGGGGTACGAGCAGTACTTC
once | . | TRBJ2-3 | 14 | TRBV4-1 | CASSQGMGRYEQYF | TGTGCCAGCAGCCAAGGAATGGGGCGATACGAGCAGTATTTT
. | . | TRBJ2-3 | 15 | TRBV28 | CASSPRGRGTDTQYF | TGTGCCAGCAGCCCACGGGGGCGGGGCACAGATACGCAGTATTTT
. | TRBD1 | TRBJ2-7 | 17 | TRBV4-1 | CASSQDRVVRGRYEQYF | TGCGCCAGCAGCCAAGATCGAGTGGTCAGGGGGCGATACGAGCAGTACTTC
. | TRBD1 | TRBJ1-5 | 14 | TRBV28 | CASSGTGINQPQHF | TGTGCCAGCAGCGGGACAGGGATCAATCAGCCCCAGCATTTT
. | . | TRBJ1-6 | 16 | TRBV12-2 | CASRLAGTGNNSPLHF | TGTGCAAGTCGCTTAGCCGGGACAGGGAATAATTCACCCCTCCACTTT
. | TRBD2 | TRBJ2-1 | 16 | TRBV7-9 | CASSLGGKGLAEEQFF | TGTGCCAGCAGCTTGGGCGGAAAGGGACTAGCGGAGGAGCAGTTCTTC
. | . | TRBJ2-1 | 12 | TRBV27 | CASPSRTTPQFF | TGTGCCAGCCCCTCGAGGACCACCCCCCAGTTCTTC
. | TRBD2 | TRBJ2-3 | 19 | TRBV14 | CASSHPGLAGATSTDTQYF | TGTGCCAGCAGCCACCCCGGACTAGCGGGGGCCACCAGCACAGATACGCAGTATTTT
. | . | TRBJ1-3 | 17 | TRBV15 | CATSREGGRLSGNTIYF | TGTGCCACCAGCAGGGAGGGGGGCCGCCTCTCTGGAAACACCATATATTTT
. | TRBD1 | TRBJ1-2 | 10 | TRBV20-1 | CSARGTESAF | TGCAGTGCTAGGGGGACAGAGTCAGCCTTC
. | . | TRBJ2-4 | 15 | TRBV5-6 | CASSPFGTSLDIQYF | TGTGCCAGCAGTCCATTCGGGACCTCTCTTGACATTCAGTACTTC
. | TRBD1 | TRBJ2-3 | 16 | TRBV7-9 | CASSLTTGGKWDTQYF | TGTGCCAGCAGCTTGACGACAGGGGGGAAATGGGATACGCAGTATTTT
. | . | TRBJ2-3 | 14 | TRBV27 | CASSLLGVPDTQYF | TGTGCCAGCAGCCTTCTAGGGGTGCCAGATACGCAGTATTTT
once | . | TRBJ1-5 | 12 | TRBV2 | CASSEGGQPQHF | TGTGCCAGCAGTGAGGGGGGTCAGCCCCAGCATTTT
. | . | TRBJ2-5 | 13 | TRBV7-6 | CASRPSPGETQYF | TGTGCCAGCAGGCCATCCCCGGGGGAGACCCAGTACTTC
. | . | TRBJ1-2 | 16 | TRBV9 | CASGPSENGAPLGYTF | TGTGCCAGCGGCCCTTCAGAGAATGGGGCCCCTCTTGGCTACACCTTC
once | TRBD2 | TRBJ2-3 | 16 | TRBV5-1 | CASSFWARGAGDTQYF | TGCGCCAGCAGCTTTTGGGCGCGGGGGGCCGGAGATACGCAGTATTTT
once | TRBD1 | TRBJ1-3 | 14 | TRBV15 | CATSSAGGGNTIYF | TGTGCCACCAGCAGCGCAGGGGGCGGAAACACCATATATTTT
few | TRBD2 | TRBJ2-1 | 16 | TRBV27 | CASSPLAGGPINEQFF | TGTGCCAGCAGTCCCCTAGCGGGAGGGCCTATCAATGAGCAGTTCTTC
. | . | TRBJ1-4 | 14 | TRBV4-1 | CASSQVGGGEKLFF | TGCGCCAGCAGCCAAGTGGGCGGGGGCGAAAAACTGTTTTTT
. | TRBD2 | TRBJ2-1 | 18 | TRBV18 | CASSPSAGVTSSYNEQFF | TGTGCCAGCTCACCATCAGCGGGGGTCACGAGCTCCTACAATGAGCAGTTCTTC
. | TRBD2 | TRBJ2-5 | 13 | TRBV28 | CASTAGGGETQYF | TGTGCCAGCACCGCCGGGGGGGGAGAGACCCAGTACTTC
. | . | TRBJ2-7 | 10 | TRBV29-1 | CSVERYEQYF | TGCAGCGTTGAACGGTACGAGCAGTACTTC
. | TRBD1 | TRBJ2-5 | 14 | TRBV27 | CASSLGAGGETQYF | TGTGCCAGCAGTTTAGGTGCAGGGGGCGAGACCCAGTACTTC
. | . | TRBJ1-1 | 13 | TRBV10-3 | CAISPRENTEAFF | TGTGCCATCAGCCCCAGGGAGAACACTGAAGCTTTCTTT
. | TRBD1 | TRBJ2-5 | 14 | TRBV6-1 | CASGQDLYQETQYF | TGTGCCAGCGGACAGGACCTGTACCAAGAGACCCAGTACTTC
. | TRBD1 | TRBJ2-7 | 13 | TRBV19 | CASSLYRGYEQYF | TGTGCCAGTAGTCTCTACAGGGGGTACGAGCAGTACTTC
. | . | TRBJ2-7 | 15 | TRBV30 | CAWSVSKGAPYEQYF | TGTGCCTGGAGTGTATCCAAAGGGGCCCCCTACGAGCAGTACTTC
. | . | TRBJ1-1 | 15 | TRBV28 | CASKRAWRVNTEAFF | TGTGCCAGCAAAAGGGCCTGGCGGGTGAACACTGAAGCTTTCTTT
. | TRBD1 | TRBJ1-5 | 14 | TRBV6-6 | CASKPGTVNQPQHF | TGTGCCAGCAAACCCGGGACAGTTAATCAGCCCCAGCATTTT
. | TRBD1 | TRBJ2-7 | 16 | TRBV5-6 | CASSLLDRGSSYEQYF | TGTGCCAGCAGCTTGCTGGACAGGGGGTCCTCCTACGAGCAGTACTTC
once | . | TRBJ1-2 | 12 | TRBV30 | CAWSLGTYGYTF | TGTGCCTGGAGTCTTGGGACTTATGGCTACACCTTC
. | . | TRBJ2-7 | 13 | TRBV2 | CASSVTGDYEQYF | TGTGCCAGCAGCGTAACAGGCGACTACGAGCAGTACTTC
few | . | TRBJ1-1 | 13 | TRBV4-1 | CASSQDGNTEAFF | TGCGCCAGCAGCCAAGATGGGAACACTGAAGCTTTCTTT
. | TRBD1 | TRBJ1-1 | 15 | TRBV11-2 | CASSPQGGMGTEAFF | TGTGCCAGCAGCCCCCAGGGGGGGATGGGCACTGAAGCTTTCTTT
. | . | TRBJ2-1 | 13 | TRBV11-2 | CASSLDHGSEQFF | TGTGCCAGCAGCTTAGATCACGGGAGTGAGCAGTTCTTC
. | TRBD2 | TRBJ2-7 | 14 | TRBV2 | CASKGSGSSYEQYF | TGTGCCAGCAAGGGTAGCGGGAGCTCCTACGAGCAGTACTTC
. | TRBD2 | TRBJ2-5 | 15 | TRBV25-1 | CASSSLTSEQETQYF | TGTGCCAGCAGTTCTCTCACTAGCGAACAAGAGACCCAGTACTTC
. | . | TRBJ2-1 | 14 | TRBV6-5 | CASSTMGTYNEQFF | TGTGCCAGCAGTACCATGGGGACCTACAATGAGCAGTTCTTC
. | . | TRBJ2-3 | 13 | TRBV29-1 | CSVGTANTDTQYF | TGCAGCGTCGGGACGGCAAACACAGATACGCAGTATTTT
. | TRBD1 | TRBJ1-3 | 15 | TRBV6-1 | CASSERTGMGNTIYF | TGTGCCAGCAGTGAAAGGACAGGGATGGGAAACACCATATATTTT